These 30 T cell receptor beta chains came from one sample sequenced in a study of cytomegalovirus exposure and HLA in healthy donors. Vbeta (60) and Jbeta (13) primers were used in the PCR. This table comes from immunoSEQ multiplex PCR, and its TCRdb copy is limited to in-frame clones, with some not included. In the table there are some 110,000 clones, around 80% of which are singletons. The sequencing sample was made of PBMCs. The source of these receptors is a man aged 25-45 years in good health and CMV-seronegative.

This chain joins TRBV28 and TRBJ1-6; D may be TRBD1 (5 bases). Between the trimmed V and J ends, which lost 8 bases and 8 bases, there was a span of 16 bases. CDR1 is MDHEN and CDR2 is SYDVKM in the germline V gene. This CDR3 comprises 14 residues. Here the CDR3 DNA reads TGTGCCAGCGACGGGGGACCGGGGGATTCACCCCTCCACTTT. Its translation is CASDGGPGDSPLHF.

In its sample, this clone was seen a few times. The CDR3 bases are TGTGCCATCAGTGGACAGGGGAATCAAGCCCAGCATTTT. Protein product: CAISGQGNQAQHF. V and J are TRBV10-3 and TRBJ1-5, with 8 positions matching TRBD1. Germline CDR1 ENHRY, CDR2 SYGVKD. This CDR3 has 13 amino acids. J lost 11 bases, V lost 4 bases, and 7 bases had no gene match.

The CDR3 loop is CASSLIRVGQGRNYGYTF. CDR3 in DNA: TGTGCCAGCAGCTTGATACGGGTAGGACAGGGCAGGAACTATGGCTACACCTTC. The chain is built from TRBV5-6 and TRBJ1-2; TRBD1 agrees at 8 bases. The CDR3 extends over 18 amino acids. CDR1 is SGHDT, CDR2 YYEEEE, per germline. Germline trimming cut 1 base from V and 2 bases from J; bases unmatched to any gene: 13.

The chain employs TRBV14 and TRBJ2-5; 11 nucleotides line up with TRBD1. The J call is uncertain, as TRBJ2-7 better fits the DNA end. Germline V gene sequence: CDR1 SGHDN, CDR2 FVKESK. The CDR3 consists of 15 residues. CDR3 loop: CASSQGTGGYYEQYF. In nucleotides, the CDR3 is TGTGCCAGCAGCCAAGGGACAGGGGGCTACTACGAGCAGTACTTC.

V and J are TRBV4-3 and TRBJ1-3; D unresolved. CDR1 LGHNA and CDR2 YSLEER come from the germline V gene. The germline V and J ends were trimmed by 4 bases and 4 bases, with 8 bases remaining between them. This CDR3 contains 13 residues. The CDR3 nucleotides are TGCGCCAGCAGCCTCGGGTTGGGAAACACCATATATTTT. It is translated as CASSLGLGNTIYF.

In its sample, this clone was seen once. The genes are TRBV7-8 and TRBJ2-3; the D gene is possibly TRBD2 (5 bases). Germline assignment: CDR1 SGHVS and CDR2 FQNEAQ. The V gene lost 7 bases and the J gene lost 1 base, with 21 bases spanning the gap. CDR3 length: 17 residues. The CDR3 coding sequence is TGTGCCAGCACCTCCCTAGGGTGGCCGGAGGGCACAGATACGCAGTATTTT. Amino acid sequence: CASTSLGWPEGTDTQYF.

This clone has just a few counts. The chain uses TRBV27 and TRBJ1-1; D gene unclear. Germline V CDR1 and CDR2: MNHEY, SMNVEV (reference sequence). V lost 1 base to trimming and J lost 1 base, with 7 bases between them. The CDR3 spans 14 residues. The CDR3 protein is CASSLLGGNTEAFF. The CDR3 DNA is TGTGCCAGCAGTTTATTGGGAGGGAACACTGAAGCTTTCTTT.

V and J are TRBV7-6 and TRBJ2-1; TRBD2 matches 7 bases. The V segment lost 5 bases and the J segment 10 bases; nucleotides outside the gene matches: 2. Germline loops: CDR1 SGHVS, CDR2 FNYEAQ. There are 11 residues in the CDR3. The CDR3 sequence is CASSPGREQFF. Written as DNA, the CDR3 is TGTGCCAGCAGCCCCGGGAGGGAGCAGTTCTTC.

This rearrangement joins TRBV11-2 to TRBJ2-7, with D tentatively TRBD1 (8 bases). Germline loops: CDR1 SGHAT, CDR2 FQNNGV. With 4 bases removed from V and 11 bases from J, the gap between germline ends came to 18 bases. The length of the CDR3 is 13 residues. The CDR3 DNA reads as TGTGCCAGCAGCTCCGACCGACAGGGGAGGGAGTACTTC. It is translated as CASSSDRQGREYF.

This clone has a single count. This sequence joins TRBV5-1 and TRBJ1-1; TRBD1 matches 12 bases. This CDR3 has 16 amino acids. Germline V lookup: CDR1 SGHRS, CDR2 YFSETQ. Unmatched junction bases numbered 9, after V lost 4 bases and J lost 5 bases. CDR3 coding DNA: TGCGCCAGCAGCCCCGGGGGGGACAGGGGGCGGACTGAAGCTTTCTTT. Translated: CASSPGGDRGRTEAFF.

The chain employs TRBV25-1 and TRBJ2-7; 9 positions agree with TRBD1. The junction had 7 bases not matched to a gene; V was cut back by 4 bases and J by 3 bases. The CDR3 runs 15 residues. The germline CDR1 and CDR2 sequences are MGHDK and SYGVNS. The CDR3 nucleotides are TGTGCCAGCAGTGGCCGGGACAGGGTCCTCTACGAGCAGTACTTC. It translates to CASSGRDRVLYEQYF.

The V call is TRBV19, the J call TRBJ1-2; unclear D gene. Germline V gene data show CDR1 as LNHDA and CDR2 as SQIVND (reference sequence). V lost 1 base and J 4 bases, leaving 7 bases between the germline ends. This CDR3 is built from 13 residues. In DNA, the CDR3 is TGTGCCAGTAGTATAGCTGAGGGCTATGGCTACACCTTC. Amino acid sequence: CASSIAEGYGYTF.

V is TRBV28 and J is TRBJ2-5; TRBD2 agrees at 10 bases. V gave up 6 bases and J gave up 1 base; unmatched junction bases: 2. This CDR3 is built from 14 residues. Germline assignment: CDR1 MDHEN and CDR2 SYDVKM. The CDR3 DNA sequence: TGTGCCAGCAGGACTAGCGGGTTCCAAGAGACCCAGTACTTC. Its protein product is CASRTSGFQETQYF.

This clone was counted once. The chain recombines TRBV2 with TRBJ1-2; D gene uncertain. Germline V lookup: CDR1 SNHLY, CDR2 FYNNEI. With 3 bases removed from V and 6 bases from J, the gap between germline ends came to 17 bases. CDR3 length equals 15 residues. CDR3 in amino acids: CASSDAGGLGNGYTF. The CDR3 nucleotides are TGTGCCAGCAGTGACGCGGGAGGGCTAGGGAATGGCTACACCTTC.

The chain links TRBV4-1 to TRBJ2-3; 10 bases match TRBD1. Germline trimming cut 3 bases from V and 4 bases from J; bases unmatched to any gene: 7. CDR3 length: 16 residues. Germline CDR1 reads MGHRA; CDR2 reads YSYEKL. The CDR3 loop is CASSQLDRGPADTQYF. DNA of the CDR3: TGCGCCAGCAGCCAGTTAGACAGGGGGCCAGCAGATACGCAGTATTTT.

The chain links TRBV27 to TRBJ1-2; a weak D match, TRBD1 (5 bases). This CDR3 spans 15 amino acids. Deletions cut 5 bases from V and 1 base from J, with 14 bases between. The germline gives CDR1 MNHEY, CDR2 SMNVEV (reference sequence). CDR3: CASSPRQGRNYGYTF. The CDR3 DNA follows: TGTGCCAGCAGTCCCCGGCAGGGCCGTAACTATGGCTACACCTTC.

The chain has TRBV5-1 and TRBJ2-7, with TRBD2 matching over 7 bases. CDR1 and CDR2 from the germline V gene are SGHRS and YFSETQ. V trimming: 2 bases; J trimming: 2 bases; junction bases outside the gene matches: 7. This CDR3 spans 15 amino acids. The CDR3 is CASSFYQTSTYEQYF. DNA for the CDR3: TGCGCCAGCAGCTTCTACCAGACTAGCACCTACGAGCAGTACTTC.

This rearrangement joins TRBV28 to TRBJ1-1; D is uncertain. V lost 7 bases and J lost 3, with 9 bases in between. There are 12 residues in the CDR3. Germline V gene data show CDR1 as MDHEN and CDR2 as SYDVKM. CDR3 bases: TGTGCCAGCACCTCAGGATACACTGAAGCTTTCTTT. Protein: CASTSGYTEAFF.

The chain couples TRBV7-8 to TRBJ1-1; TRBD1 is a possible D gene (6 bases). The CDR3 spans 14 residues. The germline V and J ends were trimmed by 6 bases and 3 bases, with 14 bases remaining between them. Germline assignment: CDR1 SGHVS and CDR2 FQNEAQ. In nucleotides, the CDR3 is TGTGCCAGCAGACCAACAGGGCGCCACACTGAAGCTTTCTTT. Protein: CASRPTGRHTEAFF.

The CDR3 reads CASSVHSGGRIEQFF. The CDR3 DNA is TGTGCCAGCAGCGTACATAGCGGGGGGAGGATTGAGCAGTTCTTC. The rearrangement uses TRBV9 and TRBJ2-1, with 10 bases identical to TRBD2. Germline V gene data show CDR1 as SGDLS and CDR2 as YYNGEE. With 1 base clipped from V and 9 bases from J, the junction kept 7 bases outside the gene matches. The CDR3 loop spans 15 amino acids.

The V call is TRBV11-2, the J call TRBJ2-7, with D possibly TRBD1 on 6 matching bases. The CDR3 has 11 amino acids. Germline V gives CDR1 SGHAT, CDR2 FQNNGV. The ends were cut back, 5 bases at V and 6 bases at J, with 8 bases in the middle. CDR3 region: CASSPRGEQYF. CDR3 DNA sequence: TGTGCCAGCAGCCCCAGGGGCGAGCAGTACTTC.

The genes are TRBV27 and TRBJ2-6, with 7 bases identical to TRBD1. Germline CDR1 and CDR2: MNHEY and SMNVEV (reference sequence). V was clipped by 10 bases and J by 0 bases; unmatched bases: 12. The CDR3 runs to 17 residues. CDR3 in amino acids: CATRLLRGSSGANVLTF. In DNA, the CDR3 is TGTGCCACGAGACTCCTCAGGGGGTCCTCTGGGGCCAACGTCCTGACTTTC.

The rearrangement uses TRBV18 and TRBJ1-2; 8 bases align to TRBD1. The length of the CDR3 is 14 residues. Germline values: CDR1 KGHSH, CDR2 LQKENI. With V trimmed by 2 bases and J by 5 bases, 4 bases remained unmatched. The CDR3 reads CASSPGQGGYGYTF. DNA of the CDR3: TGTGCCAGCTCACCAGGACAGGGAGGGTATGGCTACACCTTC.

The gene calls are TRBV1 and TRBJ2-2; the listed D gene, TRBD2, was not tested against the DNA. TRBV1 is a documented pseudogene. The CDR3 totals 15 residues. CDR3 region: CTSRTVRWNTGELFF. The CDR3 bases are TGCACCAGCCGAACCGTACGGTGGAACACCGGGGAGCTGTTTTTT.

This chain connects TRBV4-1 to TRBJ2-1; D is uncertain. The V end lost 5 bases, the J end lost 6 bases, and 17 bases lay between the germline ends. This CDR3 contains 15 residues. Germline CDR1 reads MGHRA; CDR2 reads YSYEKL. The CDR3: CASSKRTLGGNEQFF. CDR3 DNA: TGCGCCAGCAGCAAACGTACCCTCGGCGGCAATGAGCAGTTCTTC.

J is TRBJ2-2 and V is TRBV18, with 8 bases lining up with TRBD2. The CDR3 has 16 residues. Germline-derived CDR1 and CDR2 are KGHSH and LQKENI. V dropped 2 bases and J dropped 4; count of bases not matched to a gene: 6. This CDR3 is CASSPAPGGATGELFF. The DNA of the CDR3 is TGTGCCAGCTCACCAGCTCCCGGGGGGGCCACCGGGGAGCTGTTTTTT.

The gene calls are TRBV6-4 and TRBJ2-3, with D tentatively TRBD2 (6 bases). The CDR3 runs 17 residues. The V gene's germline CDR1 is MRHNA and CDR2 SNTAGT. V lost 4 bases to trimming and J lost 1 base, with 18 bases between them. The chain's CDR3 is CASSVGSGPPGTDTQYF. In nucleotides, the CDR3 is TGTGCCAGCAGTGTCGGTAGCGGCCCCCCGGGCACAGATACGCAGTATTTT.

This sequence joins TRBV7-9 and TRBJ2-5; D possibly corresponds to TRBD1 (5 bases). The CDR3 loop spans 15 amino acids. Germline CDR1 and CDR2: SEHNR and FQNEAQ (reference sequence). V was pared by 2 bases and J by 3 bases, with 13 bases between. The CDR3 reads CASSLLFRAEETQYF. For the CDR3, the DNA is TGTGCCAGCAGCTTACTATTCAGGGCAGAAGAGACCCAGTACTTC.

This rearrangement joins TRBV5-8 to TRBJ2-5; 7 bases are shared with TRBD2. Per germline, CDR1 SGHTS and CDR2 YDEGEE. V shed 0 bases and J 1 base; nucleotides not matched to a gene: 3. This CDR3 is built from 15 residues. The CDR3 sequence: CASSLGGGSQETQYF. CDR3 in DNA: TGTGCCAGCAGCTTGGGGGGAGGGAGCCAAGAGACCCAGTACTTC.

Only one count was recorded for this clone. The chain is built from TRBV7-8 and TRBJ2-5; D is perhaps TRBD2 (5 bases). Germline V gives CDR1 SGHVS, CDR2 FQNEAQ. V lost 4 bases and J lost 3, with 15 bases in between. CDR3 length equals 15 residues. The CDR3 DNA reads as TGTGCCAGCAGCTCCACGGGCGAGAGGGAAGAGACCCAGTACTTC. Protein: CASSSTGEREETQYF.